This TCR beta chain was profiled in a study of regulatory and conventional T cells in RAG deficiency (TCRdb year 2017). Regarding the complete study: High-throughput TCR beta sequencing was used to compare the diversity and composition of the Treg, conventional CD4+ and CD8+ T cell repertoires of RAG-deficient patients with those of healthy controls.

The library was built by means of the immunoSEQ multiplex PCR assay. Genomic DNA from the sorted T-cell subsets was used to amplify rearranged TCR beta chain products, which were then sequenced. The original methods were these. Shannon entropy and Simpson indices were used to measure the diversity of productive TCR beta rearrangements in each repertoire. To gauge clonal expansion, the frequencies of the 100 most abundant productive TCR beta clonotypes among total reads were added together. The TRB repertoires were scored with a self-reactivity index built on which amino acids appear at CDR3beta positions 6 and 7. Repertoire analyses used two-way ANOVA; flow cytometric analyses used Student t or Mann-Whitney tests. TCRdb obtained this table from immuneACCESS and retained in-frame rearrangements with V and J assigned. These tables miss some clones; where compared with another copy, unresolved V genes account for less than half of the shortfall, and the remainder is unexplained. V and J calls and clone size come straight from that table; D and trimming were deduced from the DNA. The sample table shows some 20,000 clones, and 87% are seen once. The top ten hold 1.4% of the sample.

Before genomic DNA extraction, regulatory T cells were purified from blood as CD4+CD25-high CD127-low cells. Repertoire analyses used several healthy control donors as the comparison group. Study-wide findings and limitations: Some T-cell subset analyses were not performed for some subjects. The CD25-high CD127-low cells sorted from Omenn syndrome patients may be peripherally activated cells rather than true Treg cells. Shorter CDR3 lengths were found in all patient T-cell subsets, and >85% Treg-Tconv repertoire overlap at nucleotide and amino acid level was observed in Omenn syndrome patients. Compared with control T-cell subpopulations, RAG-deficient patients had much lower Shannon entropy and higher Simpson indices. In Omenn syndrome and CID/AS patients compared with controls, 75 to 100-fold fewer unique TCR beta sequences were detected from Treg cells, versus around 10-fold fewer for other subsets.

About this clone itself: The specificity of this receptor is unknown. Qualities for individual bases were not recorded, and no much larger clone is one base off.

Its CDR3 holds 15 amino acids, cysteine through phenylalanine. The kept DNA is CDR3 alone, 45 bases in frame from the first base. The germline V gene (reference sequence) yields WNHNN for CDR1 and SYGVQD for CDR2. V trim: 8 bases; J trim: 4 bases; unmatched bases: 10. These data were also filed under a second study, of regulatory T cells. As that second study puts it: For the multiplex PCR, 52 forward TRBV primers and 13 reverse TRBJ primers were used, and amplification bias was corrected with both assay-based and computational methods. Repertoires from patients had restricted unique TRB V-J pairs and skewed V and J gene usage, with the strongest effect in regulatory T cells. The study compared T-cell receptor beta repertoires of sorted regulatory, conventional CD4+ and CD8+ T cells in CD3G-deficient patients with those in healthy controls. Peripheral blood mononuclear cells were isolated by Ficoll density separation. Within the immunoSEQ assay, multiplex PCR amplified rearranged TRB loci from genomic DNA. Sequencing of the TRB amplicons was done on an Illumina HiSeq platform. Custom algorithms error-filtered the raw sequences and aligned them to reference gene sequences, after which the immunoSEQ online tools were used for analysis. The frequencies of productive and nonproductive TRB rearrangements were evaluated among unique sequences as well as among total sequences. Groups were compared by t tests, Mann-Whitney tests or two-way ANOVA performed in Prism software.

The receptor chain draws on TRBV10-1 and TRBJ2-2; 7 central nucleotides agree with TRBD1. The source of this sequence is a human donor in good health. Material: Tregs sorted from blood. The DNA reads as follows: TGCGCCAGCGCCGAGAGGCGGACAGGCACCGGGGAGCTGTTTTTT. Its amino acids are CASAERRTGTGELFF.